This TCR beta chain came from a study of blood T cell repertoires in COVID-19. Generated by immunoSEQ multiplex PCR, the TCRdb table keeps only in-frame clones and is missing some. The profile shows 100,000 or so clones, around 84% of them singletons. This CDR3 contains 14 residues. V gave up 7 bases and J gave up 4 bases; unmatched junction bases: 7. CDR1 and CDR2 from the germline V gene are SGHTA and FQGNSA. This clone showed up just a few times. V gene TRBV7-2 combines with J gene TRBJ1-1, with 9 bases aligning to TRBD1. Source material: peripheral blood. The receptor was derived from a man aged 65 to 85 with active or convalescent COVID-19. The CDR3 DNA is TGTGCCAGCACTTTACAGGGGGCGGGCACTGAAGCTTTCTTT. Its protein product is CASTLQGAGTEAFF. Using reference TRBV7-2 and TRBJ1-1 for the parts outside the CDR3, the full variable domain is GAGVSQSPSNKVTEKGKDVELRCDPISGHTALYWYRQSLGQGLEFLIYFQGNSAPDKSGLPSDRFSAERTGGSVSTLTIQRTQQEDSAVYLCASTLQGAGTEAFFGQGTRLTVV.